The rows below give T cell receptor beta chains drawn from one sample of a study of shared clonotypes between healthy human individuals. Measured with immunoSEQ multiplex PCR; TCRdb has only the in-frame clones, and not every one. The sample carries nearly 1 million clones, over 60% recorded once. The sequenced material came from memory CD4+ T cells sorted from blood. These receptor sequences come from a young man in good health. Both conserved end residues are part of each CDR3. A D gene is named only where the DNA matches it firmly. The size entry is marked missing in some rows and otherwise reads once, few, many or a size class.

v_gene: TRBV11-1
abundance: .
d_gene: .
j_gene: TRBJ2-2
CDR3nt: TGTGCCAGCAGCTTAACAGAGAACACCGGGGAGCTGTTTTTT
CDR3aa: CASSLTENTGELFF

v_gene: TRBV7-6
abundance: .
d_gene: .
j_gene: TRBJ1-6
CDR3nt: TGTGCCAGCAGCTTAGCGGTTAGCTCCTATAATTCACCCCTCCACTTT
CDR3aa: CASSLAVSSYNSPLHF

v_gene: TRBV10-3
abundance: .
d_gene: .
j_gene: TRBJ1-2
CDR3nt: TGTGCCATCAGTGAGTCAGGGACTGGCTACACCTTC
CDR3aa: CAISESGTGYTF

v_gene: TRBV11-2
abundance: .
d_gene: TRBD1
j_gene: TRBJ2-5
CDR3nt: TGTGCCAGCAGGGGACAGGGATTCCAAGAGACCCAGTACTTC
CDR3aa: CASRGQGFQETQYF

v_gene: TRBV7-9
abundance: .
d_gene: .
j_gene: TRBJ2-1
CDR3nt: TGTGCCAGCAGCTCTTACAAGAACAATGAGCAGTTCTTC
CDR3aa: CASSSYKNNEQFF

v_gene: TRBV9
abundance: .
d_gene: .
j_gene: TRBJ1-3
CDR3nt: TGTGCCAGCGGGGTGGACCGGGGCCAACCCGGGAACACCATATATTTT
CDR3aa: CASGVDRGQPGNTIYF

v_gene: TRBV11-2
abundance: .
d_gene: TRBD2
j_gene: TRBJ2-5
CDR3nt: TGTGCCAGCAGCTTAGCGGCTAGCGGGAGCGGGGAGACCCAGTACTTC
CDR3aa: CASSLAASGSGETQYF

v_gene: TRBV5-6
abundance: few
d_gene: .
j_gene: TRBJ2-1
CDR3nt: TGTGCCAGCAACAGAAGGCTAACCAACAATGAGCAGTTCTTC
CDR3aa: CASNRRLTNNEQFF

v_gene: TRBV18
abundance: .
d_gene: .
j_gene: TRBJ1-2
CDR3nt: TGTGCCAGCTCACCACCCTCCACAGCTAACTATGGCTACACCTTC
CDR3aa: CASSPPSTANYGYTF

v_gene: TRBV18
abundance: once
d_gene: TRBD1
j_gene: TRBJ2-1
CDR3nt: TGTGCCAGCTCACCCCCCGGGACAGGCTACAATGAGCAGTTCTTC
CDR3aa: CASSPPGTGYNEQFF

v_gene: TRBV2
abundance: many
d_gene: .
j_gene: TRBJ1-1
CDR3nt: TGTGCCAGCAGTGACCCGAACACTGAAGCTTTCTTT
CDR3aa: CASSDPNTEAFF

v_gene: TRBV7-9
abundance: .
d_gene: .
j_gene: TRBJ1-5
CDR3nt: TGTGCCAGCAGCTCTAGTAGAGGGGTTAGCAATCAGCCCCAGCATTTT
CDR3aa: CASSSSRGVSNQPQHF

v_gene: TRBV7-9
abundance: .
d_gene: TRBD1
j_gene: TRBJ2-7
CDR3nt: TGTGCCAGCAGCTTGACAGGGGGCTTCGACGAGCAGTACTTC
CDR3aa: CASSLTGGFDEQYF

v_gene: TRBV9
abundance: .
d_gene: TRBD1
j_gene: TRBJ2-1
CDR3nt: TGTGCCAGCACCGGGACAGGGAAATTTAATGAGCAGTTCTTC
CDR3aa: CASTGTGKFNEQFF

v_gene: TRBV18
abundance: .
d_gene: .
j_gene: TRBJ1-6
CDR3nt: TGTGCCAGCTCCCCGAGACTCCTTGGGGGGCCTATGGATTCACCCCTCCACTTT
CDR3aa: CASSPRLLGGPMDSPLHF

v_gene: TRBV7-9
abundance: .
d_gene: .
j_gene: TRBJ2-3
CDR3nt: TGTGCCAGCCTCTCGGCCCCCCCAGATACGCAGTATTTT
CDR3aa: CASLSAPPDTQYF

v_gene: TRBV6-6
abundance: .
d_gene: .
j_gene: TRBJ1-4
CDR3nt: TGTGCCAGCAGGGCGGAGGGGAGTGGTGAAAAACTGTTTTTT
CDR3aa: CASRAEGSGEKLFF

v_gene: TRBV28
abundance: .
d_gene: .
j_gene: TRBJ2-7
CDR3nt: TGTGCCAGCGGGGACTCCTCCTACGAGCAGTACTTC
CDR3aa: CASGDSSYEQYF

v_gene: TRBV7-9
abundance: .
d_gene: .
j_gene: TRBJ2-7
CDR3nt: TGTGCCAGCAGCTTTGGAGAGAACTACGAGCAGTACTTC
CDR3aa: CASSFGENYEQYF

v_gene: TRBV10-3
abundance: .
d_gene: .
j_gene: TRBJ2-7
CDR3nt: TGTGCCATCAGTAAGGGGGGGGAGTTGAGCGAGCAGTACTTC
CDR3aa: CAISKGGELSEQYF

v_gene: TRBV5-1
abundance: .
d_gene: .
j_gene: TRBJ2-1
CDR3nt: TGCGCCAGCAGCTTGGTTACTGACAATGAGCAGTTCTTC
CDR3aa: CASSLVTDNEQFF

v_gene: TRBV5-1
abundance: once
d_gene: TRBD1
j_gene: TRBJ2-7
CDR3nt: TGCGCCAGCAGGTTTTCCGGGGACAGGGGCGTTCCTGGCTTCTACGAGCAGTACTTC
CDR3aa: CASRFSGDRGVPGFYEQYF

v_gene: TRBV2
abundance: .
d_gene: .
j_gene: TRBJ2-5
CDR3nt: TGTGCCAGCAGTGAGGGGTCACACCAAGAGACCCAGTACTTC
CDR3aa: CASSEGSHQETQYF

v_gene: TRBV20-1
abundance: .
d_gene: TRBD1
j_gene: TRBJ1-2
CDR3nt: TGCAGTGCAAACGACAGGGATGGCTACACCTTC
CDR3aa: CSANDRDGYTF

v_gene: TRBV4-3
abundance: .
d_gene: TRBD1
j_gene: TRBJ1-6
CDR3nt: TGCGCCAGCAGCCAAAGGGACAGCTATAATTCACCCCTCCACTTT
CDR3aa: CASSQRDSYNSPLHF

v_gene: TRBV12-5
abundance: .
d_gene: TRBD2
j_gene: TRBJ2-1
CDR3nt: TGTGCTAGTTCTATAACGGGGCTAGCGGGAGCTGGTGAGCAGTTCTTC
CDR3aa: CASSITGLAGAGEQFF

v_gene: TRBV5-3
abundance: .
d_gene: TRBD1
j_gene: TRBJ1-4
CDR3nt: TGTGCCAGAAGCTGCGGGGGACAGGTTTTCAGGGATGAAAAACTGTTTTTT
CDR3aa: CARSCGGQVFRDEKLFF

v_gene: TRBV2
abundance: .
d_gene: TRBD1
j_gene: TRBJ1-5
CDR3nt: TGTGCCAGCAGTGGGGGGACAGGGAAAAATCAGCCCCAGCATTTT
CDR3aa: CASSGGTGKNQPQHF

v_gene: TRBV5-1
abundance: few
d_gene: TRBD2
j_gene: TRBJ2-4
CDR3nt: TGCGCCAGCAGCTTGGCCGGGCTAGCGGTCGGCAAAAACATTCAGTACTTC
CDR3aa: CASSLAGLAVGKNIQYF

v_gene: TRBV15
abundance: .
d_gene: TRBD1
j_gene: TRBJ1-1
CDR3nt: TGTGCCACCAGCAGGGGGACAGATAACTATTTCGTAGCTTTCTTT
CDR3aa: CATSRGTDNYFVAFF

v_gene: TRBV10-1
abundance: .
d_gene: .
j_gene: TRBJ2-4
CDR3nt: TGCGCCAGATACACAAGTAACATTCAGTACTTC
CDR3aa: CARYTSNIQYF

v_gene: TRBV2
abundance: .
d_gene: TRBD2
j_gene: TRBJ2-1
CDR3nt: TGTGCCAGCAGGGCCGGGACTAGCGACCGAAATGAGCAGTTCTTC
CDR3aa: CASRAGTSDRNEQFF

v_gene: TRBV27
abundance: few
d_gene: .
j_gene: TRBJ2-7
CDR3nt: TGTGCCAGCAGGGAGAGATACGAGCAGTACTTC
CDR3aa: CASRERYEQYF

v_gene: TRBV10-2
abundance: .
d_gene: TRBD2
j_gene: TRBJ2-1
CDR3nt: TGCGCCAGCAGTGAACTAGCGGGAGGGCCGGTCGGGTTCTTC
CDR3aa: CASSELAGGPVGFF

v_gene: TRBV11-2
abundance: .
d_gene: .
j_gene: TRBJ2-7
CDR3nt: TGTGCCAGCAGCTTAGCCAGCGTCTACGAGCAGTACTTC
CDR3aa: CASSLASVYEQYF

v_gene: TRBV7-9
abundance: few
d_gene: .
j_gene: TRBJ1-6
CDR3nt: TGTGCCAGCAGCCTCAGCACACAGGGTGGTGGTTCACCCCTCCACTTT
CDR3aa: CASSLSTQGGGSPLHF

v_gene: TRBV19
abundance: few
d_gene: TRBD2
j_gene: TRBJ2-7
CDR3nt: TGTGCCAGTAGTCCCTCGCGGGGGGGCTTCGAGCAGTACTTC
CDR3aa: CASSPSRGGFEQYF

v_gene: TRBV6-4
abundance: .
d_gene: .
j_gene: TRBJ1-2
CDR3nt: TGTGCCAGCAGGCCGGGATCTAACTATGGCTACACCTTC
CDR3aa: CASRPGSNYGYTF

v_gene: TRBV5-4
abundance: few
d_gene: .
j_gene: TRBJ2-7
CDR3nt: TGTGCCAGCAGCGACCCGGGAGTACGCGAGCAGTACTTC
CDR3aa: CASSDPGVREQYF

v_gene: TRBV7-2
abundance: .
d_gene: .
j_gene: TRBJ2-1
CDR3nt: TGTGCCAGCAGCTTGCGGAACAATGAGCAGTTCTTC
CDR3aa: CASSLRNNEQFF

v_gene: TRBV7-9
abundance: .
d_gene: .
j_gene: TRBJ2-3
CDR3nt: TGTGCCAGCAGCTTAGGGATCAGCACAGATACGCAGTATTTT
CDR3aa: CASSLGISTDTQYF

v_gene: TRBV28
abundance: .
d_gene: .
j_gene: TRBJ1-5
CDR3nt: TGTGCCAGCAGTCCCGGGGGAGGTAGCAATCAGCCCCAGCATTTT
CDR3aa: CASSPGGGSNQPQHF

v_gene: TRBV21-1
abundance: .
d_gene: .
j_gene: TRBJ2-7
CDR3nt: TGTGCCAGTTTGAGTTTCCACGAGCAGTACTTC
CDR3aa: CASLSFHEQYF

v_gene: TRBV6-6
abundance: .
d_gene: .
j_gene: TRBJ1-5
CDR3nt: TGTGCCAGCTTCGACAGAAACAATCAGCCCCAGCATTTT
CDR3aa: CASFDRNNQPQHF

v_gene: TRBV6-5
abundance: few
d_gene: TRBD1
j_gene: TRBJ1-2
CDR3nt: TGTGCCAGCAGTTCCCCCAGGGGGCTTGGCTACACCTTC
CDR3aa: CASSSPRGLGYTF

v_gene: TRBV11-3
abundance: .
d_gene: .
j_gene: TRBJ2-2
CDR3nt: TGTGCCAGCAGCTCCTCCGGGTGGGGGAACACCGGGGAGCTGTTTTTT
CDR3aa: CASSSSGWGNTGELFF

v_gene: TRBV7-4
abundance: .
d_gene: .
j_gene: TRBJ1-2
CDR3nt: TGTGCCAGCAGCTTAGCAGAGAATCTAAACTATGGCTACACCTTC
CDR3aa: CASSLAENLNYGYTF

v_gene: TRBV2
abundance: .
d_gene: .
j_gene: TRBJ2-7
CDR3nt: TGTGCCAGCAGTGTTCAGGGGATCCCCACCTACGAGCAGTACTTC
CDR3aa: CASSVQGIPTYEQYF